Presented here are 26 T cell receptor beta chains from one specimen sequenced in a study of metastatic and nonmetastatic thyroid tumors. Until they underwent thyroid surgery, no patient had received any treatment. TCRdb re-analyzed the PCR reads using MiXCR. The table lists more than 65,000 clones, 14% of them singletons, with about 6% in the top ten. Material: blood. These receptors all stem from a male donor with papillary thyroid cancer or a benign thyroid nodule (not recorded which). Some clones in this sample may be carry-over from other donors' samples.

This clone was recorded many times. V usage is TRBV6-1 and J usage is TRBJ2-2; TRBD1 agrees at 8 bases. Trimming cost V 8 bases and J 8 bases; bases outside gene matches: 16. Germline V gene sequence: CDR1 MNHNS, CDR2 SASEGT. The CDR3 loop spans 16 amino acids. This CDR3 is CASRHGQTGVWGELFF. The DNA of the CDR3 is TGTGCCAGCCGCCACGGCCAGACAGGGGTTTGGGGGGAGCTGTTTTTT.

This clone was detected ten times or more. Relative to the germline gene, one junction end is altered; a read error may explain this. The chain recombines TRBV18 with TRBJ2-2, with D unresolved. The CDR3 loop spans 15 amino acids. Germline V gives CDR1 KGHSH, CDR2 LQKENI. The CDR3 nucleotides read TGTGCCAGCTCACCTGGGATTTTGAACCCCGGGGAGCTGTTTTTT. Translating gives CASSPGILNPGELFF.

This clone has only a few counts. In DNA, the CDR3 is TGTGCCAGCAGTTACCCGGGACTAGATGGCAATGAGCAGTTCTTC. Protein: CASSYPGLDGNEQFF. The chain carries TRBV6-6 and TRBJ2-1; 8 positions agree with TRBD2. J lost 6 bases, V lost 2 bases, and 6 bases had no gene match. The CDR3 runs 15 residues. Germline CDR1 is MNHNY and CDR2 is SVGAGI (reference sequence).

In this sample, this clone turned up many times. The chain combines TRBV20-1 with TRBJ1-3; tentative D call: TRBD1 (5 bases). V shed 5 bases and J shed 0 bases, with 14 bases lying between them. CDR3 length: 15 amino acids. Germline CDR1 DFQATT, CDR2 SNEGSKA (reference sequence). The CDR3 sequence: CSAPRAGYSGNTIYF. CDR3 nucleotides: TGCAGTGCTCCCAGGGCCGGATACTCTGGAAACACCATATATTTT.

The chain combines TRBV12-3 or TRBV12-4 with TRBJ1-2; perhaps TRBD1 as D (5 bases). Trimming took 6 bases from V and 5 from J, leaving 19 bases between them. The CDR3 length is 15 residues. CDR3 bases: TGTGCCAGCAGCCTTACAGTGCGGGGCGCTTATGGCTACACCTTC. Translated, it gives CASSLTVRGAYGYTF.

This clone was found many times. The V call is TRBV4-1, the J call TRBJ1-1; weak D call: TRBD1 (6 bases). Germline V gene lookup returns CDR1 MGHRA and CDR2 YSYEKL. The V end lost 1 base, the J end lost 2 bases, and 17 bases lay between the germline ends. This CDR3 has 17 amino acids. The DNA of the CDR3 is TGCGCCAGCAGCCAAGGGGGATATGGGGGCGACAACACTGAAGCTTTCTTT. The encoded protein is CASSQGGYGGDNTEAFF.

This clone was observed at least ten times. The chain couples TRBV28 to TRBJ2-5; 7 nucleotides agree with TRBD2. V was pared by 4 bases and J by 2 bases, with 4 bases of the junction left unmatched. In germline, CDR1 is MDHEN, CDR2 SYDVKM. The CDR3 length is 14 residues. Written as DNA, the CDR3 is TGTGCCAGCAGTTCCCTAGCGGAACAAGAGACCCAGTACTTC. It codes for CASSSLAEQETQYF.

There are a few counts of this clone. The V gene is TRBV6-2 or TRBV6-3, the J gene TRBJ2-7; 7 nucleotides agree with TRBD2. V gave up 2 bases and J gave up 3 bases; unmatched junction bases: 10. This CDR3 is 16 amino acids long. CDR1 MNHEY and CDR2 SVGEGT come from the germline V gene. The CDR3 region has the DNA TGTGCCAGCAGTTACGACGGGACTATCGGGGGCTACGAGCAGTACTTC. Translating gives CASSYDGTIGGYEQYF.

This clone was observed many times. The chain has TRBV27 and TRBJ2-2; D gene unclear. Trimming shortened V by 6 bases and J by 1 base, and 9 bases separated the two germline ends. Germline CDR1 reads MNHEY; CDR2 reads SMNVEV (reference sequence). This CDR3 has 14 residues. The CDR3 bases are TGTGCCAGCAGCCTCCAGGAGAACACCGGGGAGCTGTTTTTT. Translated, it gives CASSLQENTGELFF.

This clone was seen ten or more times. The rearrangement joins TRBV5-1 to TRBJ1-5; a possible D gene is TRBD1 (5 bases). Looked up from germline, CDR1 is SGHRS and CDR2 is YFSETQ. The CDR3 has 17 residues. V was shortened by 3 bases and J by 1 base, with 17 bases between the two germline ends. Here the CDR3 DNA reads TGCGCCAGCAGCTCTGGACTTGTGAGGGGAAGCAATCAGCCCCAGCATTTT. Translated: CASSSGLVRGSNQPQHF.

The rearrangement joins TRBV2 to TRBJ2-1, with a tentative D call TRBD2 (6 bases). V lost 3 bases and J 6 bases, leaving 15 bases between the germline ends. The germline V gene has CDR1 SNHLY and CDR2 FYNNEI. The CDR3 spans 15 residues. The CDR3 DNA reads as TGTGCCAGCAGTGATCGGAGGGGAGTTTTCAATGAGCAGTTCTTC. Translating gives CASSDRRGVFNEQFF. The entire variable domain, with the rest obtained from reference TRBV2 and TRBJ2-1, is as follows: EPEVTQTPSHQVTQMGQEVILRCVPISNHLYFYWYRQILGQKVEFLVSFYNNEISEKSEIFDDQFSVERPDGSNFTLKIRSTKLEDSAMYFCASSDRRGVFNEQFFGPGTRLTVL.

This clone has at least ten counts. This sequence joins TRBV11-1 and TRBJ2-3; D may be TRBD1 (6 bases). With 4 bases removed from V and 6 bases from J, the gap between germline ends came to 17 bases. CDR3 length: 15 amino acids. Germline loops: CDR1 SGHAT, CDR2 FQDESV (reference sequence). The CDR3 loop is CASSWDNRIGDTQYF. As DNA, the CDR3 is TGTGCCAGCAGCTGGGACAATAGAATTGGGGATACGCAGTATTTT.

The table lists this clone with many counts. The chain uses TRBV19 and TRBJ2-5, with a weak D call TRBD2 (5 bases). Germline CDR1 is LNHDA and CDR2 is SQIVND (reference sequence). The CDR3 is made up of 16 amino acids. Trimming removed 3 bases from V and 1 base from J, with 15 bases in between. The DNA for the CDR3 is TGTGCCAGTAGTATGAGGTTAGGACTCAGCCAAGAGACCCAGTACTTC. Translating gives CASSMRLGLSQETQYF.

This clone was detected ten times or more. CDR3 protein: CASSLLGAGLNTGELFF. CDR3 sequence (DNA): TGTGCCAGCAGTCTCCTCGGGGCGGGCCTAAACACCGGGGAGCTGTTTTTT. The V call is TRBV27, the J call TRBJ2-2, with D possibly being TRBD1 or TRBD2 (5 bases each). V lost 5 bases and J lost 2, with 18 bases in between. This CDR3 is 17 amino acids long. Germline V gene sequence: CDR1 MNHEY, CDR2 SMNVEV (reference sequence).

A remark on this clone: A much larger clone differs by one base, so this may be a read error. The genes are TRBV4-2 and TRBJ2-5; tentative D call: TRBD2 (5 bases). CDR3 size: 15 residues. CDR1 is LGHNA and CDR2 is YNFKEQ in the germline V gene. The DNA for the CDR3 is TGTGTCAGCAGCCAAGATGCCCGGGGATGGGAGACCCAGTACTTC. Amino acid sequence: CVSSQDARGWETQYF.

In its sample, this clone was seen many times. CDR3 in amino acids: CASTSGQAKETQYF. CDR3 sequence (DNA): TGTGCCAGCACCTCGGGGCAGGCCAAAGAGACCCAGTACTTC. This chain connects TRBV6-1 to TRBJ2-5; D possibly matches TRBD1 or TRBD2 (5 bases each). Germline lookup yields CDR1 MNHNS and CDR2 SASEGT. CDR3 size: 14 residues. Trimming shortened V by 7 bases and J by 3 bases, and 15 bases separated the two germline ends.

In its sample, this clone was seen many times. The rearrangement links TRBV6-4 to TRBJ2-3; 7 bases line up with TRBD2. Germline CDR1 MRHNA, CDR2 SNTAGT. Losses at the gene ends were 0 bases for V and 4 bases for J; bases not matched to a gene: 4. There are 15 residues in the CDR3. The CDR3 nucleotides are TGTGCCAGCAGTGACTCGGGGGGGGAGTCAGATACGCAGTATTTT. It codes for CASSDSGGESDTQYF.

At least ten counts were recorded for this clone. The chain uses TRBV6-2 or TRBV6-3 and TRBJ2-1; D gene unclear. CDR1 and CDR2 from the germline V gene are MNHEY and SVGEGT. The CDR3 length is 15 residues. V lost 7 bases to trimming and J lost 8 bases, with 21 bases between them. The CDR3 here is CASIEGPVSIYEQFF. The CDR3 nucleotides read TGTGCCAGCATTGAAGGACCTGTTTCGATCTATGAGCAGTTCTTC.

This clone has ten or more counts. This rearrangement joins TRBV12-3 or TRBV12-4 to TRBJ2-5; TRBD2 agrees at 8 bases. This CDR3 is built from 16 residues. V was clipped by 5 bases and J by 5 bases; unmatched bases: 13. CDR3 in amino acids: CASSEGQAGAGETQYF. CDR3 DNA sequence: TGTGCCAGCAGTGAAGGTCAAGCGGGAGCGGGGGAGACCCAGTACTTC.

This clone has ten or more counts. J is TRBJ1-1 and V is TRBV6-1; D is undetermined. V was pared by 6 bases and J by 0 bases, with 17 bases between. The germline CDR1 and CDR2 sequences are MNHNS and SASEGT. The CDR3 length is 16 residues. The CDR3 DNA follows: TGTGCCAGCAGCGCCGCTTTATGGAGCATGAACACTGAAGCTTTCTTT. It translates to CASSAALWSMNTEAFF.

This clone was seen repeatedly, ten times or more. This rearrangement joins TRBV6-1 to TRBJ2-5; D not certain. CDR3 length: 12 amino acids. Germline CDR1 and CDR2: MNHNS and SASEGT. Trimming removed 8 bases at V and 1 base at J, with 8 bases between. In nucleotides, the CDR3 is TGTGCCAGCGGCAGCGTCCAAGAGACCCAGTACTTC. Its protein is CASGSVQETQYF.

Comments on this clone: This may come from a read error, since a much larger clone is one base off. The V and J genes are TRBV20-1 and TRBJ2-3; D remains ambiguous. Trimming shortened V by 4 bases and J by 4 bases, and 9 bases separated the two germline ends. The CDR3 loop spans 12 amino acids. Germline V gene data show CDR1 as DFQATT and CDR2 as SNEGSKA (reference sequence). This chain's CDR3 is CSAKDGSDTQYF. The CDR3 DNA is TGCAGTGCTAAGGACGGGTCAGATACGCAGTATTTT.

At least ten counts were recorded for this clone. With a much larger clone just one base away, this may be a read error. This specimen includes other DNA sequences encoding the same CDR3. This chain links TRBV5-1 with TRBJ1-1; 9 nucleotides line up with TRBD1. CDR1 is SGHRS and CDR2 is YFSETQ in the germline V gene. The CDR3 consists of 15 residues. The DNA of the CDR3 is TGCGCCAGCAGCTTACAGGGGGCTCGGGACACTGAGGCTTTCTTT. It specifies CASSLQGARDTEAFF.

J is TRBJ2-5 and V is TRBV20-1; TRBD1 is a possible D gene (5 bases). Germline V CDR1 and CDR2: DFQATT, SNEGSKA (reference sequence). The CDR3 sequence is 12 residues long. Trimming shortened V by 6 bases and J by 4 bases, and 12 bases separated the two germline ends. CDR3 in amino acids: CSAGRALETQYF. The DNA for the CDR3 is TGCAGTGCCGGCAGGGCTTTAGAGACCCAGTACTTC.

This clone was seen at least ten times. V gene TRBV20-1 combines with J gene TRBJ2-1; D remains ambiguous. CDR1 is DFQATT, CDR2 SNEGSKA, per germline (reference sequence). The CDR3 extends over 12 amino acids. Trimming removed 5 bases from V and 4 bases from J, with 9 bases in between. CDR3 DNA: TGCAGTGCTCAGCTAGATTACAATGAGCAGTTCTTC. Its protein product is CSAQLDYNEQFF.

This clone was counted at least ten times. This rearrangement joins TRBV5-1 to TRBJ2-7; D possibly corresponds to TRBD2 (5 bases). The germline V gene has CDR1 SGHRS and CDR2 YFSETQ. The ends were cut back, 6 bases at V and 4 bases at J, with 17 bases in the middle. CDR3 length equals 14 residues. The CDR3 region is CASTPGIGEYEQYF. CDR3 in DNA: TGCGCCAGCACCCCCGGGATCGGGGAATACGAGCAGTACTTC.